This TCR beta chain originates from a study of cytomegalovirus exposure and HLA in healthy donors. Whole-study context: Of about 400 genotyped donors, 70% to 85% clustered with self-reported Caucasian donors. General study findings and limits: Researchers counted around 180 TCR beta chains as cytomegalovirus-associated. In a later analysis, several top co-occurrence clusters appeared linked to parvovirus B19, influenza, CMV and Epstein-Barr virus. The majority of CMV-associated TCR beta chains were reported as apparently HLA-restricted in a later analysis.

Worth noting for this clone: As yet, its antigen is unknown.

This CDR3 contains 14 residues. V lost 2 bases and J lost 6, with 13 bases in between. CDR1 and CDR2 from the germline V gene are MNHEY and SVGAGI. The PCR used 60 Vbeta and 13 Jbeta primers. Repertoires were generated with immunoSEQ multiplex PCR, while TCRdb's copy carries only in-frame clones and drops some. Here the sample spans 150,000 to 200,000 clones, about 83% being singletons. This TCR derives from a man between 40 and 49 years old in good health and CMV-seropositive. The sample was PBMCs. The chain combines TRBV6-5 with TRBJ2-5; TRBD2 might be the D (6 bases). Written as DNA, the CDR3 is TGTGCCAGCAGTTACGACGGGGGTTTGAAGACCCAGTACTTC. Translated, it gives CASSYDGGLKTQYF.